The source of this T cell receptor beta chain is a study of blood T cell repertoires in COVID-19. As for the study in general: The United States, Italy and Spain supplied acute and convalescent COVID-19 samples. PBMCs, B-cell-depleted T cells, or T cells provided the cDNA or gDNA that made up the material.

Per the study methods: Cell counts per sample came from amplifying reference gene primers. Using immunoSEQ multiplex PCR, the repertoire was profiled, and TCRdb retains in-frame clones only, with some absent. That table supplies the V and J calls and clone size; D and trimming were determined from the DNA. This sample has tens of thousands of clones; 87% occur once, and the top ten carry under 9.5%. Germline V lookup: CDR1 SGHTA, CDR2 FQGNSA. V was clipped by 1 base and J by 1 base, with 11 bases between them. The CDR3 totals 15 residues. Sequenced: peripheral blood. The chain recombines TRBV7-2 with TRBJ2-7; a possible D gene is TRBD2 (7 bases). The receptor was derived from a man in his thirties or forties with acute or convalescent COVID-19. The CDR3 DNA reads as TGTGCCAGCAGCTTAGAGGGGAGGGGGTCCTACGAGCAGTACTTC. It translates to CASSLEGRGSYEQYF.